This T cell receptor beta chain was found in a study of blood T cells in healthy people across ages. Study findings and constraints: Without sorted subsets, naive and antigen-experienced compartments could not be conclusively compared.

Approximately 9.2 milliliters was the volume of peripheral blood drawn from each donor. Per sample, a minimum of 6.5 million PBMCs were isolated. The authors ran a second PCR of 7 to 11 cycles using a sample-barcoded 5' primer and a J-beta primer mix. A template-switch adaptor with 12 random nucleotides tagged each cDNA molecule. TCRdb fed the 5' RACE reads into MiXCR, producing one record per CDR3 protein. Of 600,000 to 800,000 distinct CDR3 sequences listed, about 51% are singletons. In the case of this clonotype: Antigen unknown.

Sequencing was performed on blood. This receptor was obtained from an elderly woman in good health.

The CDR3 here is CASSLGLVNTGELFF. The CDR3 region has the DNA TGTGCCAGCAGCTTAGGGCTAGTTAACACCGGGGAGCTGTTTTTT. The chain links TRBV7-2 to TRBJ2-2; no firm D call. Per germline, CDR1 SGHTA and CDR2 FQGNSA. Trimming left V 1 base short and J 2 bases short, with 8 bases between. The CDR3 length is 15 residues.